This T cell receptor beta chain was found in a study of regulatory T cells in long-lasting Graves disease. Building of the TCR beta libraries involved iRepertoire HTBI primers and Arm-PCR of CDR3 regions. One entry per CDR3 protein results from TCRdb running MiXCR on the multiplex PCR reads. The data show about 500,000 distinct CDR3 sequences, with about 17% seen just once and 9% to 15% held by the top ten. Time point described: newly diagnosed GD, antithyroid drugs for less than 3 months. Extracted RNA from PBMCs served as the source of the TCR library. The CDR3 totals 14 residues. V lost 7 bases to trimming and J lost 5 bases; unmatched junction nucleotides: 8. The sample also formed part of further work on T cells in Graves' hyperthyroidism and ophthalmopathy.

The J gene is TRBJ2-7, the V gene TRBV12-3 or TRBV12-4, with TRBD1 identical over 10 bases. The sequences come from peripheral blood mononuclear cells (PBMCs), collected at new diagnosis, from a patient treated with antithyroid drugs. The TCR was taken from a man between 40 and 49 years old with Graves disease. The CDR3 protein is CASTWGTGAHEQYF. As DNA, the CDR3 is TGTGCCAGCACCTGGGGGACAGGGGCCCACGAGCAGTACTTC.